Below are 22 T cell receptor beta chains sequenced from a single sample in a study of neoadjuvant anti-PD-1 for oral cavity cancer. The time point: after neoadjuvant nivolumab, at surgical resection. Clones were read by immunoSEQ multiplex PCR, and TCRdb kept only the in-frame ones, dropping some. The sample comprises 20,000 to 25,000 clones, roughly 29% of which are singletons, and about 16% rests with the top ten. This sample comprised tumor tissue, obtained after nivolumab (anti-PD-1) treatment. The receptors were gathered from a person between 40 and 79 years old with oral cavity squamous cell carcinoma.

The chain is built from TRBV4-1 and TRBJ1-5; 9 bases fit TRBD1. Germline lookup yields CDR1 MGHRA and CDR2 YSYEKL. Trimming removed 0 bases from V and 8 bases from J; junction bases left unmatched: 14. CDR3 size: 18 residues. CDR3 in amino acids: CASSQEISGTGRLEPQHF. In nucleotides, the CDR3 is TGCGCCAGCAGCCAAGAAATTTCCGGGACAGGGAGGTTGGAGCCCCAGCATTTT.

This clone was observed a few times. This chain links TRBV20-1 with TRBJ1-1, with D hard to call. There are 11 residues in the CDR3. Trimming took 6 bases from V and 5 from J, leaving 10 bases between them. The V gene's germline CDR1 is DFQATT and CDR2 SNEGSKA (reference sequence). The CDR3 here is CSAMRETEAFF. As DNA, the CDR3 is TGCAGTGCCATGCGGGAGACTGAAGCTTTCTTT.

This clone was detected a few times. The chain has TRBV19 and TRBJ2-2, with 9 bases identical to TRBD1. The CDR3 covers 19 residues. V dropped 5 bases and J dropped 1; count of bases not matched to a gene: 14. Germline V CDR1 and CDR2: LNHDA, SQIVND (reference sequence). CDR3 DNA: TGTGCCAGTAGTCCGGTGGGGACAGGGCAAAGCGTGAACACCGGGGAGCTGTTTTTT. Protein sequence: CASSPVGTGQSVNTGELFF.

The rearrangement uses TRBV4-2 and TRBJ2-7; possibly TRBD2 for D (5 bases). The germline V gene encodes CDR1 LGHNA and CDR2 YNFKEQ. The CDR3 extends over 12 amino acids. Between the trimmed V and J ends, which lost 0 bases and 8 bases, there was a span of 8 bases. The CDR3: CASSQEGLKQYF. The CDR3 bases are TGTGCCAGCAGCCAAGAAGGACTTAAGCAGTACTTC.

This clone was found a few times. This chain uses TRBV6-4 with TRBJ2-1, with D uncertain. Germline loops: CDR1 MRHNA, CDR2 SNTAGT. This CDR3 is 14 amino acids long. Trimming removed 6 bases from V and 5 bases from J, with 14 bases in between. This CDR3 is CASSPGPEDNEQFF. The CDR3 bases are TGTGCCAGCAGCCCGGGCCCTGAAGACAATGAGCAGTTCTTC.

This clone occurred a few times. As DNA, the CDR3 is TGCGCCAGCAGTACTAGCGGGAGGAACACCGGGGAGCTGTTTTTT. It codes for CASSTSGRNTGELFF. The genes are TRBV10-2 and TRBJ2-2, with 11 bases lining up with TRBD2. Germline values: CDR1 WSHSY, CDR2 SAAADI. This CDR3 contains 15 residues. The ends lost 5 bases at V and 1 base at J; junction bases unmatched: 0.

The rearrangement links TRBV4-2 to TRBJ1-2, with 8 bases that match TRBD1. J gave up 7 bases and V 3 bases, and 10 bases lay outside the gene matches. The germline V gene encodes CDR1 LGHNA and CDR2 YNFKEQ. The CDR3 sequence is 15 residues long. The CDR3: CASSHRGQVFRGYTF. The CDR3 region has the DNA TGTGCCAGCAGCCACCGGGGACAGGTGTTCCGTGGCTACACCTTC.

The chain uses TRBV13 and TRBJ1-6; possible D gene TRBD1, 6 bases. V was shortened by 4 bases and J by 3 bases, with 10 bases between the two germline ends. From germline, CDR1 is PRHDT and CDR2 FYEKMQ (reference sequence). This CDR3 has 15 residues. The CDR3 nucleotides are TGTGCCAGCAGCTCGGACAGAGACTATAATTCACCCCTCCACTTT. Protein: CASSSDRDYNSPLHF.

V and J are TRBV7-9 and TRBJ2-2; D is unresolved. The germline V gene has CDR1 SEHNR and CDR2 FQNEAQ (reference sequence). The CDR3 is made up of 15 amino acids. Trimming shortened V by 2 bases and J by 7 bases, and 14 bases separated the two germline ends. The CDR3 DNA follows: TGTGCCAGCAGCTTAATACAGTCGATGGGCGGGGAGCTGTTTTTT. It codes for CASSLIQSMGGELFF. Full variable domain (remainder filled in from reference TRBV7-9 and TRBJ2-2): DTGVSQNPRHKITKRGQNVTFRCDPISEHNRLYWYRQTLGQGPEFLTYFQNEAQLEKSRLLSDRFSAERPKGSFSTLEIQRTEQGDSAMYLCASSLIQSMGGELFFGEGSRLTVL.

This rearrangement joins TRBV6-5 to TRBJ1-6; 9 bases line up with TRBD1. With V trimmed by 6 bases and J by 7 bases, 4 bases remained unmatched. This CDR3 spans 14 amino acids. Germline assignment: CDR1 MNHEY and CDR2 SVGAGI. The CDR3 nucleotides are TGTGCCAGCAGACAGGGGGCGCGCAATTCACCCCTCCACTTT. Residues: CASRQGARNSPLHF.

The V call is TRBV9, the J call TRBJ1-2; D is unclear. The germline V gene has CDR1 SGDLS and CDR2 YYNGEE. Trimming shortened V by 4 bases and J by 0 bases, and 13 bases separated the two germline ends. This CDR3 is built from 15 residues. The chain's CDR3 is CASSPGDIANYGYTF. The CDR3, as DNA: TGTGCCAGCAGCCCCGGAGACATCGCTAACTATGGCTACACCTTC.

In this sample, this clone turned up a few times. The J gene is TRBJ2-7, the V gene TRBV7-3; D may match TRBD1 or TRBD2 (6 bases each). V was trimmed by 5 bases and J by 6 bases, leaving 14 bases between them. CDR1 is SGHTA, CDR2 FQGTGA, per germline. The length of the CDR3 is 13 residues. The DNA for the CDR3 is TGTGCCAGCAGCCGGGGGCAGGGCCGCGAGCAGTACTTC. It encodes CASSRGQGREQYF.

This clone was detected only a few times. The chain recombines TRBV11-1 with TRBJ2-7; D unclear. Germline-derived CDR1 and CDR2 are SGHAT and FQDESV (reference sequence). The CDR3 consists of 13 residues. The germline V and J ends were trimmed by 4 bases and 1 base, with 8 bases remaining between them. The CDR3 spells CASSSPISYEQYF. The CDR3 nucleotides read TGTGCCAGCAGCTCACCTATATCCTACGAGCAGTACTTC.

This clone was seen more than once but under ten times. This chain links TRBV30 with TRBJ2-7; D not resolved. CDR1 is GTSNPN, CDR2 SVGIG, per germline (reference sequence). The CDR3 runs 13 residues. V lost 1 base, J lost 6 bases, and 13 bases lay in between. The CDR3 reads CAWSDQPRGEQYF. The CDR3 coding sequence is TGTGCCTGGAGTGACCAGCCAAGAGGCGAGCAGTACTTC. The full variable domain, in which reference TRBV30 and TRBJ2-7 provide the parts outside the CDR3, is SQTIHQWPATLVQPVGSPLSLECTVEGTSNPNLYWYRQAAGRGLQLLFYSVGIGQISSEVPQNLSASRPQDRQFILSSKKLLLSDSGFYLCAWSDQPRGEQYFGPGTRLTVT.

This clone has only a few counts. The chain joins TRBV28 to TRBJ1-5; possible D gene TRBD1, 6 bases. The CDR3 is 14 amino acids. Germline V gene lookup returns CDR1 MDHEN and CDR2 SYDVKM. Trimming cost V 5 bases and J 4 bases, with 12 bases left between them. Written as DNA, the CDR3 is TGTGCCAGCAGTCCGGGACAAACAAATCAGCCCCAGCATTTT. Its translation: CASSPGQTNQPQHF.

The V and J genes are TRBV19 and TRBJ1-5, with D uncertain. The CDR3 covers 13 residues. Germline loops: CDR1 LNHDA, CDR2 SQIVND (reference sequence). V was pared by 3 bases and J by 9 bases, with 12 bases between. The CDR3 loop is CASSMEGEAPQHF. The DNA for the CDR3 is TGTGCCAGTAGTATGGAGGGTGAAGCGCCCCAGCATTTT.

This clone occurred once. CDR3 in DNA: TGTGCCAGCAGTTACACAACAGGGGGGAAAGAGCAGTACTTC. Protein sequence: CASSYTTGGKEQYF. The chain uses TRBV6-5 and TRBJ2-7, with 8 bases aligning to TRBD1. This CDR3 has 14 amino acids. Germline V gene lookup returns CDR1 MNHEY and CDR2 SVGAGI. Germline trimming cut 2 bases from V and 7 bases from J; bases unmatched to any gene: 7.

This rearrangement joins TRBV18 to TRBJ1-1, with D unresolved. V lost 3 bases to trimming and J lost 3 bases, with 14 bases between them. The germline V gene has CDR1 KGHSH and CDR2 LQKENI. CDR3 length: 15 residues. DNA for the CDR3: TGTGCCAGCTCACCTCTTAGGGATCCAGACACTGAAGCTTTCTTT. Translation: CASSPLRDPDTEAFF.

A single count supports this clone. The chain has TRBV7-2 and TRBJ2-1; perhaps TRBD2 as D (6 bases). Germline CDR1 reads SGHTA; CDR2 reads FQGNSA. The CDR3 extends over 14 amino acids. V shed 5 bases and J shed 8 bases, with 16 bases lying between them. The chain's CDR3 is CASSPRSGSDEQFF. The DNA for the CDR3 is TGTGCCAGCAGCCCCAGATCCGGGAGCGATGAGCAGTTCTTC.

This clone was recorded a few times. V gene TRBV5-1 combines with J gene TRBJ1-1; D perhaps matches TRBD1 (5 bases). Deletions cut 7 bases from V and 0 bases from J, with 16 bases between. CDR3 length: 15 residues. Germline CDR1 SGHRS, CDR2 YFSETQ. CDR3: CASYDRGGMNTEAFF. The CDR3 coding sequence is TGCGCCAGCTACGACCGTGGGGGGATGAACACTGAAGCTTTCTTT. Using reference TRBV5-1 and TRBJ1-1 for the parts outside the CDR3, the full variable domain is KAGVTQTPRYLIKTRGQQVTLSCSPISGHRSVSWYQQTPGQGLQFLFEYFSETQRNKGNFPGRFSGRQFSNSRSEMNVSTLELGDSALYLCASYDRGGMNTEAFFGQGTRLTVV.

The chain is built from TRBV4-1 and TRBJ2-7; 9 positions match TRBD1. This CDR3 comprises 14 residues. Per the germline V gene, CDR1 is MGHRA and CDR2 is YSYEKL. V was pared by 4 bases and J by 4 bases, with 5 bases of the junction left unmatched. The CDR3 is CASSLRGQGYEQYF. CDR3 DNA sequence: TGCGCCAGCAGCCTAAGGGGACAGGGATACGAGCAGTACTTC.

This clone was observed a few times. CDR3 protein: CASSQVGGRRNYGYTF. In nucleotides, the CDR3 is TGCGCCAGCAGCCAAGTGGGGGGACGGAGAAACTATGGCTACACCTTC. The chain recombines TRBV4-1 with TRBJ1-2; perhaps TRBD1 as D (5 bases). Per germline, CDR1 MGHRA and CDR2 YSYEKL. V shed 1 base and J shed 2 bases, with 14 bases lying between them. The CDR3 contains 16 residues.